A selection of T cell receptor beta chains follows, all from one sample in a study of cytomegalovirus exposure and HLA in healthy donors. Using immunoSEQ multiplex PCR, the repertoire was profiled, and TCRdb retains in-frame clones only, with some absent. The repertoire holds about 110,000 clones, 95% seen once, with 0.67% in the top ten. Sequencing was carried out using PBMCs. Receptor source: a woman aged 18-30 years in good health and CMV-seronegative. Both conserved end residues are part of each CDR3. D genes are given only for firm matches. Clone sizes are given selectively: once, few, many, or a class where the clone is expanded.

d_call: TRBD2
clone_size: once
v_call: TRBV9
j_call: TRBJ2-5
cdr3_aa: CASSPPTSGGAQTQYF
cdr3_nt: TGTGCCAGCAGTCCACCGACTAGCGGGGGGGCCCAGACCCAGTACTTC

d_call: -
clone_size: -
v_call: TRBV19
j_call: TRBJ2-1
cdr3_aa: CASSIFQATLFRGEQFF
cdr3_nt: TGTGCCAGTAGTATCTTCCAGGCCACCTTGTTTCGTGGGGAGCAGTTCTTC

d_call: -
clone_size: -
v_call: TRBV2
j_call: TRBJ1-4
cdr3_aa: CASTIHEKLFF
cdr3_nt: TGTGCCAGCACAATCCATGAAAAACTGTTTTTT

d_call: -
clone_size: -
v_call: TRBV30
j_call: TRBJ2-5
cdr3_aa: CAWSQNRDFETQYF
cdr3_nt: TGTGCCTGGAGTCAAAACAGGGATTTTGAGACCCAGTACTTC

d_call: TRBD2
clone_size: -
v_call: TRBV13
j_call: TRBJ2-1
cdr3_aa: CASSFVLAAYNEQFF
cdr3_nt: TGTGCCAGCAGCTTTGTACTAGCGGCTTACAATGAGCAGTTCTTC

d_call: -
clone_size: -
v_call: TRBV5-1
j_call: TRBJ2-7
cdr3_aa: CASSLVVAETYEQYF
cdr3_nt: TGCGCCAGCAGCTTGGTGGTGGCAGAAACATACGAGCAGTACTTC

d_call: -
clone_size: -
v_call: TRBV7-8
j_call: TRBJ1-5
cdr3_aa: CASSSLRDNNQPQHF
cdr3_nt: TGTGCCAGCAGCTCCCTCCGGGACAACAATCAGCCCCAGCATTTT

d_call: -
clone_size: -
v_call: TRBV28
j_call: TRBJ1-2
cdr3_aa: CASSFRLNYGYTF
cdr3_nt: TGTGCCAGCAGTTTTCGTCTTAACTATGGCTACACCTTC

d_call: -
clone_size: once
v_call: TRBV18
j_call: TRBJ1-5
cdr3_aa: CASSLGLLGGNQPQHF
cdr3_nt: TGTGCCAGCTCGCTCGGACTTTTGGGGGGAAATCAGCCCCAGCATTTT

d_call: -
clone_size: -
v_call: TRBV28
j_call: TRBJ2-5
cdr3_aa: CASNKPGHAQETQYF
cdr3_nt: TGTGCCAGCAACAAACCGGGACATGCCCAAGAGACCCAGTACTTC

d_call: TRBD1
clone_size: -
v_call: TRBV28
j_call: TRBJ2-5
cdr3_aa: CASSSIVTGVYQETQYF
cdr3_nt: TGTGCCAGCAGTTCGATCGTAACAGGGGTATACCAAGAGACCCAGTACTTC

d_call: TRBD2
clone_size: once
v_call: TRBV28
j_call: TRBJ2-1
cdr3_aa: CASSFPPLAGKYNEQFF
cdr3_nt: TGTGCCAGCAGTTTCCCCCCGCTAGCGGGGAAATACAATGAGCAGTTCTTC

d_call: -
clone_size: -
v_call: TRBV4-1
j_call: TRBJ1-2
cdr3_aa: CASSQGQRVNYGYTF
cdr3_nt: TGCGCCAGCAGCCAAGGACAGAGAGTTAACTATGGCTACACCTTC

d_call: TRBD2
clone_size: -
v_call: TRBV6-5
j_call: TRBJ2-2
cdr3_aa: CASSTSGLTGELFF
cdr3_nt: TGTGCCAGCAGTACTAGCGGCTTAACCGGGGAGCTGTTTTTT

d_call: TRBD1
clone_size: -
v_call: TRBV7-8
j_call: TRBJ1-4
cdr3_aa: CASSLDRGEKLFF
cdr3_nt: TGTGCCAGCAGCTTGGACAGGGGGGAAAAACTGTTTTTT

d_call: -
clone_size: -
v_call: TRBV18
j_call: TRBJ1-4
cdr3_aa: CASSSTDSGLEKLFF
cdr3_nt: TGTGCCAGCTCATCCACGGACAGTGGCCTGGAAAAACTGTTTTTT

d_call: TRBD2
clone_size: -
v_call: TRBV9
j_call: TRBJ2-3
cdr3_aa: CASSVASGKKDTQYF
cdr3_nt: TGTGCCAGCAGCGTAGCTAGCGGGAAGAAAGATACGCAGTATTTT

d_call: -
clone_size: once
v_call: TRBV5-1
j_call: TRBJ2-5
cdr3_aa: CASSLVQGQETQYF
cdr3_nt: TGCGCCAGCAGCTTGGTTCAGGGACAAGAGACCCAGTACTTC

d_call: -
clone_size: -
v_call: TRBV18
j_call: TRBJ1-1
cdr3_aa: CASSPPSREVAFF
cdr3_nt: TGTGCCAGCTCACCACCTAGCAGGGAGGTAGCTTTCTTT

d_call: TRBD1
clone_size: -
v_call: TRBV25-1
j_call: TRBJ2-1
cdr3_aa: CASSSNRGAYNEQFF
cdr3_nt: TGTGCCAGCAGCTCAAACAGGGGAGCCTACAATGAGCAGTTCTTC